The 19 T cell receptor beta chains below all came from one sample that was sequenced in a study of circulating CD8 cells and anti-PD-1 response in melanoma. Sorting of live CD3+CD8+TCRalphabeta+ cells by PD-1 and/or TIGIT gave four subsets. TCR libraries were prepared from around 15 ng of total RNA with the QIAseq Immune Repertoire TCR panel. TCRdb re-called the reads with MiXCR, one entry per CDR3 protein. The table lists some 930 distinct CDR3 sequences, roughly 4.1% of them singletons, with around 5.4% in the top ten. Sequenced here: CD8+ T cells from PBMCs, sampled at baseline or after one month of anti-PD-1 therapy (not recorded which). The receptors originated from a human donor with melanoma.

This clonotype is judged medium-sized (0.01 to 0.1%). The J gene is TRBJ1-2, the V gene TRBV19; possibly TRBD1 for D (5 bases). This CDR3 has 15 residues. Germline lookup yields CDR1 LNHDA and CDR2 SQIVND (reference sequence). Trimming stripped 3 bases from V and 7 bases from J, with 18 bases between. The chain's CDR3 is CASSIKFGQGFGYTF. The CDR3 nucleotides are TGTGCCAGTAGTATTAAATTTGGGCAGGGCTTTGGCTACACCTTC.

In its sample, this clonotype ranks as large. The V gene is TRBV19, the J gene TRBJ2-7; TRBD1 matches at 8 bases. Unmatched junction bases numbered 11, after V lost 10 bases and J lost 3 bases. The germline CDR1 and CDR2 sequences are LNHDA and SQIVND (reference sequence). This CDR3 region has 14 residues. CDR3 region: CATSQGAVDYEQYF. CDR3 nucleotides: TGTGCCACCTCCCAGGGGGCAGTTGACTACGAGCAGTACTTC.

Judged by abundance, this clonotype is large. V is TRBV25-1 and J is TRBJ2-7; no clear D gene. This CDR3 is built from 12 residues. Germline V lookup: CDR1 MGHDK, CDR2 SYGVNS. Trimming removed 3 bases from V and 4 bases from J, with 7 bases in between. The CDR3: CASSDPKYEQYF. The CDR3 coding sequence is TGTGCCAGCAGTGACCCCAAATACGAGCAGTACTTC.

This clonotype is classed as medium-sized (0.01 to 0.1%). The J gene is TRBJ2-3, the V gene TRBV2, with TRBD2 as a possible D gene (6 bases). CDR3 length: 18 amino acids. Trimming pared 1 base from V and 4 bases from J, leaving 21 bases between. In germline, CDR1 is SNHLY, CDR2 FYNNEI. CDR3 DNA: TGTGCCAGCAGTGAAGTTAGTCCCAGCGGGCTCACCCCAGATACGCAGTATTTT. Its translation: CASSEVSPSGLTPDTQYF. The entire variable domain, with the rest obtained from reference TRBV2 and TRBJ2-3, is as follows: EPEVTQTPSHQVTQMGQEVILRCVPISNHLYFYWYRQILGQKVEFLVSFYNNEISEKSEIFDDQFSVERPDGSNFTLKIRSTKLEDSAMYFCASSEVSPSGLTPDTQYFGPGTRLTVL.

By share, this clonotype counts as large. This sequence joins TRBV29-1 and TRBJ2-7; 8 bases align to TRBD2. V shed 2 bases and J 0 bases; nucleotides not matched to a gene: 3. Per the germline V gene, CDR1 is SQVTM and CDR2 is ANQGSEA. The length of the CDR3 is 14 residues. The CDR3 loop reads CSVEKRGSSYEQYF. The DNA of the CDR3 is TGCAGCGTTGAAAAGCGGGGGAGCTCCTACGAGCAGTACTTC.

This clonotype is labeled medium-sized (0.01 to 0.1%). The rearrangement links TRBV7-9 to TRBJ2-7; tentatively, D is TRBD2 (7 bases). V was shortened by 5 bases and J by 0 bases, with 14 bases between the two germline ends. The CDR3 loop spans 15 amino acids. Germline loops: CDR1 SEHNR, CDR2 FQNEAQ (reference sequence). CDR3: CASSREGGASYEQYF. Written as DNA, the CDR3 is TGTGCCAGCAGCAGGGAGGGGGGAGCCTCCTACGAGCAGTACTTC.

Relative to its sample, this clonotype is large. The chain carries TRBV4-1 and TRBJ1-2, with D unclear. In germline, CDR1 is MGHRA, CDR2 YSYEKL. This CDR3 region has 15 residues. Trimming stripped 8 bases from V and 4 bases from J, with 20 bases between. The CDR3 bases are TGCGCCAGCGGAGGCGGGCCGGGTGTAGTCTATGGCTACACCTTC. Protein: CASGGGPGVVYGYTF.

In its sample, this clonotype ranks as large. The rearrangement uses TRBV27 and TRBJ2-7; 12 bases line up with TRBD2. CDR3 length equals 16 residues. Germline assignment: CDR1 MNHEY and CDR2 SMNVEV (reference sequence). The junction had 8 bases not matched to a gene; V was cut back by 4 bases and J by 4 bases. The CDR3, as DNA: TGTGCCAGCAGTTCAGGGCTTGGACTAGCGGGGTACGAGCAGTACTTC. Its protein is CASSSGLGLAGYEQYF.

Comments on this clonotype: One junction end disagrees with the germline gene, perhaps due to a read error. The CDR3 nucleotides read TGTGCCAGTAGTTCCGGGACAGGGCCCTACGAGCAGTGCTTC. Translation: CASSSGTGPYEQCF. The V and J genes are TRBV19 and TRBJ2-7; 9 nucleotides agree with TRBD1. Germline CDR1 reads LNHDA; CDR2 reads SQIVND (reference sequence). The CDR3 contains 14 residues.

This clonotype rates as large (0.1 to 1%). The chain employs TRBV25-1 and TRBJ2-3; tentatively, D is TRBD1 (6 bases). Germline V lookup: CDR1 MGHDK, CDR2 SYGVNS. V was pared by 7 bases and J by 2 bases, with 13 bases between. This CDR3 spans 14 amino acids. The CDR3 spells CASTQWGPTDTQYF. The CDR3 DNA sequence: TGTGCCAGCACCCAATGGGGGCCCACAGATACGCAGTATTTT.

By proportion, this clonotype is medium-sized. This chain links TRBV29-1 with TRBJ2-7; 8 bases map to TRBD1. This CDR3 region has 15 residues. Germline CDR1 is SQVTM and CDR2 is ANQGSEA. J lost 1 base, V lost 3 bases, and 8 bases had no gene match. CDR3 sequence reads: CSVENDRDRSYEQYF. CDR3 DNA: TGCAGCGTTGAGAATGACCGGGACAGGTCCTACGAGCAGTACTTC.

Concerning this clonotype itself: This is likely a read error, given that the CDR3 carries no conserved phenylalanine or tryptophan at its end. The CDR3 DNA reads as TGTGCCAGTCAACCGACAGGGGGCATCTACGAGCAGTACCTC. Translating gives CASQPTGGIYEQYL. The chain is built from TRBV19 and TRBJ2-7, with 10 bases fitting TRBD1. The CDR3 contains 14 residues. Germline V lookup: CDR1 LNHDA, CDR2 SQIVND (reference sequence). The ends lost 8 bases at V and 3 bases at J; junction bases unmatched: 7.

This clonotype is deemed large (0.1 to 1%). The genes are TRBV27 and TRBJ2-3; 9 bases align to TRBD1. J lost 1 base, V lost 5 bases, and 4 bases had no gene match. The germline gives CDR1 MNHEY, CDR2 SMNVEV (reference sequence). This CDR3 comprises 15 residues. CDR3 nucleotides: TGTGCCAGCAGTGTCCGACAGGGGGGCACAGATACGCAGTATTTT. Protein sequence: CASSVRQGGTDTQYF.

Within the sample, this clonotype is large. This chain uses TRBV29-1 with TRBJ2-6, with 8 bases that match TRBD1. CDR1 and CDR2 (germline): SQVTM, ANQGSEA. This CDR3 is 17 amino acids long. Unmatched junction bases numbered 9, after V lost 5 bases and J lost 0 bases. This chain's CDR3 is CSVKLTGDASGANVLTF. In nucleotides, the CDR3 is TGCAGCGTTAAATTGACAGGGGACGCCTCTGGGGCCAACGTCCTGACTTTC.

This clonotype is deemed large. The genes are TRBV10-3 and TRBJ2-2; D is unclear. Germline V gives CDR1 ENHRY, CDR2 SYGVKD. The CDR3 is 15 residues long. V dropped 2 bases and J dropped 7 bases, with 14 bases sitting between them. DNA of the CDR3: TGTGCCATCAGTGAGCACGGTCAGGCTTACGGGGAGCTGTTTTTT. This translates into CAISEHGQAYGELFF.

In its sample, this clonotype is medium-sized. CDR3 DNA: TGCGCCAGCAGCCAAGATTTGGAACAAGGCGGATACGGCTACACCTTC. Translation: CASSQDLEQGGYGYTF. The gene calls are TRBV4-1 and TRBJ1-2; D is undetermined. The CDR3 length is 16 residues. Germline lookup yields CDR1 MGHRA and CDR2 YSYEKL. Trimming cost V 0 bases and J 8 bases, with 19 bases left between them.

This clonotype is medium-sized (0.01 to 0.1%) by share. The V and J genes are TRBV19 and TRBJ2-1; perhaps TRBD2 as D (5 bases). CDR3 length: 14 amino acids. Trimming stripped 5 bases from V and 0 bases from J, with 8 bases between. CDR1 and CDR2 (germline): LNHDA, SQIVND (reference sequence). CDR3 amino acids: CASSSRVSYNEQFF. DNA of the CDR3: TGTGCCAGTAGTTCGCGGGTCTCCTACAATGAGCAGTTCTTC. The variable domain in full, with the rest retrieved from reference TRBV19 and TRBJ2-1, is DGGITQSPKYLFRKEGQNVTLSCEQNLNHDAMYWYRQDPGQGLRLIYYSQIVNDFQKGDIAEGYSVSREKKESFPLTVTSAQKNPTAFYLCASSSRVSYNEQFFGPGTRLTVL.

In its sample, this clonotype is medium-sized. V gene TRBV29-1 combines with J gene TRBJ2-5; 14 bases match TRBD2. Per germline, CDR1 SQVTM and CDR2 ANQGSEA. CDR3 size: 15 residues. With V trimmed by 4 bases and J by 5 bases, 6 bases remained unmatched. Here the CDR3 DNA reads TGCAGCGTTGCCGGGACTAGCGGGGGTGGGGAGACCCAGTACTTC. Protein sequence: CSVAGTSGGGETQYF.

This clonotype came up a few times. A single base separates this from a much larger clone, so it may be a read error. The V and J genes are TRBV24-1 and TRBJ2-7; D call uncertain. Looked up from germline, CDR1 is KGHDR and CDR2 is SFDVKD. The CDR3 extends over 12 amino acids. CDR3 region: CATSDQTYEQHF. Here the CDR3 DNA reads TGTGCCACCAGTGACCAGACCTACGAGCAGCACTTC.